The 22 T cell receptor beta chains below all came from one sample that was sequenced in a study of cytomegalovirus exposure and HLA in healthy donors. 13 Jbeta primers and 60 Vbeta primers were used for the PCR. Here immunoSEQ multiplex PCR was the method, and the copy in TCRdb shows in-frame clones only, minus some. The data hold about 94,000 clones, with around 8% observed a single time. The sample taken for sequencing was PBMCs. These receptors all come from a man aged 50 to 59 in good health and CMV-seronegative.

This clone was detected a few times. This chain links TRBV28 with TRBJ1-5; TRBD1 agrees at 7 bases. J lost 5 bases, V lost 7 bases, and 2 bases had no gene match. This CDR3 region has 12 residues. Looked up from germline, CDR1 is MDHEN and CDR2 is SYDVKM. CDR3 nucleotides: TGTGCCAGCACAGGGGGGTATCAGCCCCAGCATTTT. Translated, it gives CASTGGYQPQHF.

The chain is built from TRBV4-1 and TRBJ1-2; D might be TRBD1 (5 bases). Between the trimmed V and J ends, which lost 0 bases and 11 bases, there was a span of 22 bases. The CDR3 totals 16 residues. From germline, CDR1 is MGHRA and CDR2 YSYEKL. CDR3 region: CASSQEFSGGALGYTF. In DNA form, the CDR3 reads TGCGCCAGCAGCCAAGAGTTTTCGGGTGGGGCCTTAGGTTACACCTTC.

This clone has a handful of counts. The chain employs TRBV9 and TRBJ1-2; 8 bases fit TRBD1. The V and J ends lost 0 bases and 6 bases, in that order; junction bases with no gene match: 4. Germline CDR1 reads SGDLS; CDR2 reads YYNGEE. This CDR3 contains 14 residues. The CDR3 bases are TGTGCCAGCAGCGTAGCTGGACAGGGTGATGGCTACACCTTC. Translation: CASSVAGQGDGYTF.

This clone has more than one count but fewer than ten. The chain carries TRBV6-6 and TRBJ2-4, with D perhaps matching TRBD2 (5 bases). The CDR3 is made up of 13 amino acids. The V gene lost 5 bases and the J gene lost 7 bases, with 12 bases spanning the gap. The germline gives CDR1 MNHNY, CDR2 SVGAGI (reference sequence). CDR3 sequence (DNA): TGTGCCAGCAGTACAAACCGCGGGAACATTCAGTACTTC. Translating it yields CASSTNRGNIQYF.

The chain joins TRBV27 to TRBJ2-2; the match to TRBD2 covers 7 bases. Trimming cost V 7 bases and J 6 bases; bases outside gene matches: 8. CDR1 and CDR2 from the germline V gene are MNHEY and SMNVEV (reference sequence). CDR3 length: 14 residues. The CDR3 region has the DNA TGTGCCAGCACCGGGATAGCGGGCGCCGGGGAGCTGTTTTTT. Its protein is CASTGIAGAGELFF.

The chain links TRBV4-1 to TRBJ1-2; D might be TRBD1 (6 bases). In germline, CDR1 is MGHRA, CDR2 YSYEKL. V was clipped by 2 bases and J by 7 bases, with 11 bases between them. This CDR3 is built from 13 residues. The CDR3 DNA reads TGCGCCAGCAGCCAACACTACAGGGCTGGCTACACCTTC. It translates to CASSQHYRAGYTF.

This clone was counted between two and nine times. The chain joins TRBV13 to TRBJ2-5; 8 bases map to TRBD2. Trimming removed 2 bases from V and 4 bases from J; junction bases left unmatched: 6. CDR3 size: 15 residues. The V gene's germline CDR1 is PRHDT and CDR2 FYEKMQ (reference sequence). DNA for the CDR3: TGTGCCAGCAGCTTAACCCGGGAGGGCCGAGAGACCCAGTACTTC. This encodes CASSLTREGRETQYF.

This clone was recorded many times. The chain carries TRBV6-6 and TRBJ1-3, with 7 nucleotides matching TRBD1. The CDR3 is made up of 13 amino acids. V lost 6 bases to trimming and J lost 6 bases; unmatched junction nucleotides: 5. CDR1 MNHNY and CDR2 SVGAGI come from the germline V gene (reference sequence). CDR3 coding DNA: TGTGCCAGCAGCACCGGGACAGTAAACACCATATATTTT. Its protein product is CASSTGTVNTIYF.

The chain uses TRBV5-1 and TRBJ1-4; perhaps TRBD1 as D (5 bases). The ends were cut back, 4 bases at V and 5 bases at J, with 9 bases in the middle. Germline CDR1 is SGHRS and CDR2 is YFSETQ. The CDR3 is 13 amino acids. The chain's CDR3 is CASSPGENEKLFF. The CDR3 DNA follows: TGCGCCAGCAGCCCGGGGGAAAATGAAAAACTGTTTTTT.

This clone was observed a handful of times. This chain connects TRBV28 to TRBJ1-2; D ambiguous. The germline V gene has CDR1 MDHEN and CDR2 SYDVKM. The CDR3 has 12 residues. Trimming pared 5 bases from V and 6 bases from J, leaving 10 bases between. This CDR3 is CASSGWGDGYTF. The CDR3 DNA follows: TGTGCCAGCAGTGGGTGGGGAGATGGCTACACCTTC.

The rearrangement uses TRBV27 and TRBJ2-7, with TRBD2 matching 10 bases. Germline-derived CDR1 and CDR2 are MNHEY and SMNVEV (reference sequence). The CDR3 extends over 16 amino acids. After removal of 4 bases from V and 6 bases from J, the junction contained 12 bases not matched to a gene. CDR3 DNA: TGTGCCAGCAGTTCCGCATCTAGCGGGGGACTCAGCGAGCAGTACTTC. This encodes CASSSASSGGLSEQYF.

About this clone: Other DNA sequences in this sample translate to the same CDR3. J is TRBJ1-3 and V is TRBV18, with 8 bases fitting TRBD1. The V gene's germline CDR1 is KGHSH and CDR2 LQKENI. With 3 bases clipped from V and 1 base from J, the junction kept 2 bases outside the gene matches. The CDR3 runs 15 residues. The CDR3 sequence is CASSPQGASGNTIYF. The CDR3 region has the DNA TGTGCCAGCTCACCCCAGGGGGCGTCTGGAAACACCATATATTTT.

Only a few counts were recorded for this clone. The CDR3 DNA reads TGTGCCAGCAGCCCGGAGCATAATTCACCCCTCCACTTT. Protein product: CASSPEHNSPLHF. The chain joins TRBV5-4 to TRBJ1-6; D is unclear. The CDR3 spans 13 residues. CDR1 SGHNT and CDR2 YYREEE come from the germline V gene (reference sequence). V was cut by 4 bases and J by 5 bases, with 7 bases left in between.

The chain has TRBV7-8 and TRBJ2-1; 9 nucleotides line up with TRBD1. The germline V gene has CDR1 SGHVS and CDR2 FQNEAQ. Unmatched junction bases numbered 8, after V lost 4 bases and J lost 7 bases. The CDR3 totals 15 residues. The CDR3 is CASSWETGTGNEQFF. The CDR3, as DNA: TGTGCCAGCAGCTGGGAAACCGGGACAGGGAATGAGCAGTTCTTC.

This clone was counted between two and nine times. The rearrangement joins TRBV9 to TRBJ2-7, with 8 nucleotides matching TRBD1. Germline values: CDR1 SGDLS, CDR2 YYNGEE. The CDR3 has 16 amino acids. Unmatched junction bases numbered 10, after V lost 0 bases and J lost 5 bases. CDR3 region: CASSVGGTGSLHEQYF. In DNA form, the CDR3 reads TGTGCCAGCAGCGTAGGCGGGACAGGATCCCTCCACGAGCAGTACTTC. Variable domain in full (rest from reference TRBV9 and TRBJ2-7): DSGVTQTPKHLITATGQRVTLRCSPRSGDLSVYWYQQSLDQGLQFLIQYYNGEERAKGNILERFSAQQFPDLHSELNLSSLELGDSALYFCASSVGGTGSLHEQYFGPGTRLTVT.

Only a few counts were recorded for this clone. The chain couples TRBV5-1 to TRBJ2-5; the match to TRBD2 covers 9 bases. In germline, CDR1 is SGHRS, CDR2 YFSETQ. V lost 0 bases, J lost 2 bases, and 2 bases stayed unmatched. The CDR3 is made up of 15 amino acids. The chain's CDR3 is CASSLGTSVQETQYF. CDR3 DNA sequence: TGCGCCAGCAGCTTGGGGACTAGCGTTCAAGAGACCCAGTACTTC. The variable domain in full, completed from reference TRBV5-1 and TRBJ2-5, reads KAGVTQTPRYLIKTRGQQVTLSCSPISGHRSVSWYQQTPGQGLQFLFEYFSETQRNKGNFPGRFSGRQFSNSRSEMNVSTLELGDSALYLCASSLGTSVQETQYFGPGTRLLVL.

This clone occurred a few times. The CDR3 bases are TGTGCCAGCAGCCGGGACTCCTACGAGCAGTACTTC. Its protein product is CASSRDSYEQYF. The chain links TRBV9 to TRBJ2-7, with D perhaps matching TRBD2 (5 bases). In germline, CDR1 is SGDLS, CDR2 YYNGEE. V was cut by 4 bases and J by 0 bases, with 5 bases left in between. The CDR3 is made up of 12 amino acids.

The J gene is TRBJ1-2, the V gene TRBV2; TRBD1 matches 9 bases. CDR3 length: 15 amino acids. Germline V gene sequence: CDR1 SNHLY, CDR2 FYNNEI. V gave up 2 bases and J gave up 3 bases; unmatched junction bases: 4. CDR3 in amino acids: CASSETTGGDYGYTF. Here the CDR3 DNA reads TGTGCCAGCAGTGAAACGACAGGGGGAGACTATGGCTACACCTTC.

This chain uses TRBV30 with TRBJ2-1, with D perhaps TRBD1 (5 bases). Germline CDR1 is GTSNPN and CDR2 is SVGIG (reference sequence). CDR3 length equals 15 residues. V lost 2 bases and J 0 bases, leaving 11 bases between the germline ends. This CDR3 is CAWSSPDNSYNEQFF. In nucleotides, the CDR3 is TGTGCCTGGAGTTCTCCGGACAACTCCTACAATGAGCAGTTCTTC.

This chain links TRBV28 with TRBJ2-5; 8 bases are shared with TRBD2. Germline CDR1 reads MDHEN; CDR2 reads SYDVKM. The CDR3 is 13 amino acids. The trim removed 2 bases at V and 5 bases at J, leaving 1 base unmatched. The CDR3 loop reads CASSLAGGETQYF. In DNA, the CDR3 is TGTGCCAGCAGTTTAGCGGGGGGTGAGACCCAGTACTTC.

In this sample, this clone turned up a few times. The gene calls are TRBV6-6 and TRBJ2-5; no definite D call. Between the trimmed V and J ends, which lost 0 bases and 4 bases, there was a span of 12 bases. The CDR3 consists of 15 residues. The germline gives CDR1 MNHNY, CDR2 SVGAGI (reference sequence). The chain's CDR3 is CASSYSNTNLETQYF. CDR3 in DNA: TGTGCCAGCAGTTACTCAAACACAAACCTAGAGACCCAGTACTTC.

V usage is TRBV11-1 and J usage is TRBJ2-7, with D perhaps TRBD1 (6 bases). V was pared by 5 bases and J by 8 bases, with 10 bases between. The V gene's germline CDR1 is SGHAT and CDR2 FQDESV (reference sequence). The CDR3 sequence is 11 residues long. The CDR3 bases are TGTGCCAGCAGCAACAGGGCACAGCAGTACTTC. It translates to CASSNRAQQYF.